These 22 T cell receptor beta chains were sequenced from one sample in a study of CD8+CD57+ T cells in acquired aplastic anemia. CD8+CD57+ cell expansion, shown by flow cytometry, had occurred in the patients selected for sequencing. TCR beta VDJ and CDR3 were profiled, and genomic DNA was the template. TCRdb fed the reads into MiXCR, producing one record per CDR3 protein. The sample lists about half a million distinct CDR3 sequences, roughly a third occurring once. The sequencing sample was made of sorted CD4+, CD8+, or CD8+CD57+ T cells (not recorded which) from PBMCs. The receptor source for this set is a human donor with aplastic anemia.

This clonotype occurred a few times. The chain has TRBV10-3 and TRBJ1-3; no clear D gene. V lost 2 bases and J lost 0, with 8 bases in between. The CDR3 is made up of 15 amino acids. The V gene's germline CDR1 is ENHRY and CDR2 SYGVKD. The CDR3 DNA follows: TGTGCCATCAGTGAGGGAACTCGCTCTGGAAACACCATATATTTT. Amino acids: CAISEGTRSGNTIYF.

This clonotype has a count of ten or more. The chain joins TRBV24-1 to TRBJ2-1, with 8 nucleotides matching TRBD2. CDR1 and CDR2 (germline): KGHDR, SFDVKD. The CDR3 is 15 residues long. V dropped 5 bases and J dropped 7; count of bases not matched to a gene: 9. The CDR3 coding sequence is TGTGCCACCAGTGTAAGCGGGAGTTCGAGTAATGAGCAGTTCTTC. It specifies CATSVSGSSSNEQFF.

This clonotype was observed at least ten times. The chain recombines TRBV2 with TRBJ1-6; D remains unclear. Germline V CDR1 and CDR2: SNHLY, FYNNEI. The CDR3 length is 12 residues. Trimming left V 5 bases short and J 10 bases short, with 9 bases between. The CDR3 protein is CASSTHTSPLHF. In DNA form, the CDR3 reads TGTGCCAGCAGTACTCACACCTCACCCCTCCACTTT. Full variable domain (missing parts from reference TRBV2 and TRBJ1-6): EPEVTQTPSHQVTQMGQEVILRCVPISNHLYFYWYRQILGQKVEFLVSFYNNEISEKSEIFDDQFSVERPDGSNFTLKIRSTKLEDSAMYFCASSTHTSPLHFGNGTRLTVT.

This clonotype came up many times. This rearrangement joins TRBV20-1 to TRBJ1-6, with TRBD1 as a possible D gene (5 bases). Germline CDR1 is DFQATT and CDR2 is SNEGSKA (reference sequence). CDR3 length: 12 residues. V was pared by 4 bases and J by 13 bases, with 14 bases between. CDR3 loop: CSAIRATSPLHF. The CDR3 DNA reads TGCAGTGCTATCAGGGCTACCTCGCCCCTCCACTTT.

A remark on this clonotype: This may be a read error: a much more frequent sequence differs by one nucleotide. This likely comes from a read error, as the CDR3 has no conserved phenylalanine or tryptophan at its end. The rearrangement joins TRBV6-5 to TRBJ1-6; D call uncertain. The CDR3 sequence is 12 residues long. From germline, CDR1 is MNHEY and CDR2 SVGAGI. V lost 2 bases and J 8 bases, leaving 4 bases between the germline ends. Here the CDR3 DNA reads TGTGCCAGCAGTTACGGGGATTCACCCCTCCACTCT. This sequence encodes CASSYGDSPLHS.

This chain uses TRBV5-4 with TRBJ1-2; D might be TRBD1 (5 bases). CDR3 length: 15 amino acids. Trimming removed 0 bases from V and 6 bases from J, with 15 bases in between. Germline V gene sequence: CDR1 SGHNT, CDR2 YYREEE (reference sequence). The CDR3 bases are TGTGCCAGCAGCTTGGATCTGGGGACTGCAGATGGCTACACCTTC. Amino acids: CASSLDLGTADGYTF.

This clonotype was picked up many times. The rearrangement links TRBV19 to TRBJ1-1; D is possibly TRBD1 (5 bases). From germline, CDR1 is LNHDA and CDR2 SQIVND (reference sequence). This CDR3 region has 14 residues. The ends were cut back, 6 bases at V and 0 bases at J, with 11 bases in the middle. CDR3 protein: CASRAGRMNTEAFF. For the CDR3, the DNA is TGTGCCAGTAGGGCAGGGAGAATGAACACTGAAGCTTTCTTT.

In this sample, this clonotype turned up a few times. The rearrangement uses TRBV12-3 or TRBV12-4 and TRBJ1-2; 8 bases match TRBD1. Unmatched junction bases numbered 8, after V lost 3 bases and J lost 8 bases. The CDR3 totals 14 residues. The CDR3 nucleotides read TGTGCCAGCAGTTTTGGCAGGGGGCTCGAGGGCTACACCTTC. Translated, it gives CASSFGRGLEGYTF.

The CDR3 DNA is TGTGCCACCAGTGTCCCTTTTAGAGTGGCTATATTCTTATGTGCTAACTATGGCTACACCTTC. It translates to CATSVPFRVAIFLCANYGYTF. The rearrangement joins TRBV24-1 to TRBJ1-2; no definite D call. The germline gives CDR1 KGHDR, CDR2 SFDVKD. The CDR3 has 21 residues. V was cut by 5 bases and J by 0 bases, with 30 bases left in between.

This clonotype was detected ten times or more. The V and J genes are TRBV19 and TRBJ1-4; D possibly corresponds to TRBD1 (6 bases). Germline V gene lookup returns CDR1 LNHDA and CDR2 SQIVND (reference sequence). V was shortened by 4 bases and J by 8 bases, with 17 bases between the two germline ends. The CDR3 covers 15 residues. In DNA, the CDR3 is TGTGCCAGTAGTAAATACAGGGAGGTAGGCGAAAAACTGTTTTTT. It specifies CASSKYREVGEKLFF. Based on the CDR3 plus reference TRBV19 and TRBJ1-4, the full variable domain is DGGITQSPKYLFRKEGQNVTLSCEQNLNHDAMYWYRQDPGQGLRLIYYSQIVNDFQKGDIAEGYSVSREKKESFPLTVTSAQKNPTAFYLCASSKYREVGEKLFFGSGTQLSVL.

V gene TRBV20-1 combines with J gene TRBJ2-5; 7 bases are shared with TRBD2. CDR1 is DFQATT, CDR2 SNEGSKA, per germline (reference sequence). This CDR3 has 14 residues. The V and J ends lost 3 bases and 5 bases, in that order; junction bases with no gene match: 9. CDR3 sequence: CSARPPRGGETQYF. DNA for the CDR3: TGCAGTGCTAGGCCCCCCCGGGGAGGGGAGACCCAGTACTTC.

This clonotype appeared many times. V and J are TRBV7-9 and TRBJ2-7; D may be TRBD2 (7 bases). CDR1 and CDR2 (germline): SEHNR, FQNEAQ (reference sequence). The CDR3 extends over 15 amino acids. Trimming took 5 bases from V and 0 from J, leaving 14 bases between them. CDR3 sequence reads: CASSQRGGDSYEQYF. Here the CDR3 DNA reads TGTGCCAGCAGCCAAAGGGGGGGAGACTCCTACGAGCAGTACTTC.

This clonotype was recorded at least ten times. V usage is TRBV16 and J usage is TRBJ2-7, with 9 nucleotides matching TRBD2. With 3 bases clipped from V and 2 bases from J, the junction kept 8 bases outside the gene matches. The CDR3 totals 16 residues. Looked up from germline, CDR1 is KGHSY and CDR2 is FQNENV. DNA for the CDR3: TGTGCCAGCAGCCAGAGACTTAGCGGGGGTGCCTACGAGCAGTACTTC. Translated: CASSQRLSGGAYEQYF.

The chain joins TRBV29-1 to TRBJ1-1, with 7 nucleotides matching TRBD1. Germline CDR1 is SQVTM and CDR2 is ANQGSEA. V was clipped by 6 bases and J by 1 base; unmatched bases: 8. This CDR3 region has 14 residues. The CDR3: CSVGPGGGNTEAFF. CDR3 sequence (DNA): TGCAGCGTAGGTCCAGGGGGTGGGAACACTGAAGCTTTCTTT.

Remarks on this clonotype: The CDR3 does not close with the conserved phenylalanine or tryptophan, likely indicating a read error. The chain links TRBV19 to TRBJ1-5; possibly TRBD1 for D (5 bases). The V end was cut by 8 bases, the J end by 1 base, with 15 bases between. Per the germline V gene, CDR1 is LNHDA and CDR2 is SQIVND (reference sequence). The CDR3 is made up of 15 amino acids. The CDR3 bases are TGTGCCAGTGTGGCAGGGAGCAGGAGCAATCAGCCCCAGCATTTG. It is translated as CASVAGSRSNQPQHL.

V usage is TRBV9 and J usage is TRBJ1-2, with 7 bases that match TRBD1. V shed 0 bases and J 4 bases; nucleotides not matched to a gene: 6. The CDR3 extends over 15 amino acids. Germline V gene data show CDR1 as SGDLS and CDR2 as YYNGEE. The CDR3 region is CASSVGNGQAYGYTF. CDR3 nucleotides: TGTGCCAGCAGCGTAGGTAATGGACAGGCCTATGGCTACACCTTC.

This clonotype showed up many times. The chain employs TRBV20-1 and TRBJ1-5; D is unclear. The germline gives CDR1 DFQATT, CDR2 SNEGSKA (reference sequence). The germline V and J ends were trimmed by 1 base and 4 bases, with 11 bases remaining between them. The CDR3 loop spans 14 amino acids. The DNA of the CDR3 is TGCAGTGCTAGAGGCACCTCGGGGAATCAGCCCCAGCATTTT. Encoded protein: CSARGTSGNQPQHF.

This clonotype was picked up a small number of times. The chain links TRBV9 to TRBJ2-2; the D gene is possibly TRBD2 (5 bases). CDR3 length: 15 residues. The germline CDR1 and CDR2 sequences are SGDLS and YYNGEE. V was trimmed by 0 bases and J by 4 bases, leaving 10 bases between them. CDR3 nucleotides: TGTGCCAGCAGCGTAGCTACCGGGGTCACCGGGGAGCTGTTTTTT. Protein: CASSVATGVTGELFF.

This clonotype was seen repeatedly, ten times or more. Here the CDR3 DNA reads TGTGCCAGCAGGATCGGGACGGTAAATTCACCCCTCCACTTT. It specifies CASRIGTVNSPLHF. J is TRBJ1-6 and V is TRBV12-3 or TRBV12-4, with D maybe TRBD1 (5 bases). The V end lost 6 bases, the J end lost 7 bases, and 13 bases lay between the germline ends. This CDR3 is built from 14 residues.

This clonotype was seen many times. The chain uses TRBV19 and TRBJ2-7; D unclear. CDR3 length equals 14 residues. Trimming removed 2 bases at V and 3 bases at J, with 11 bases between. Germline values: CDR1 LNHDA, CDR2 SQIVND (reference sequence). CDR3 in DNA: TGTGCCAGTAGTATAAACCCTACGGGCTACGAGCAGTACTTC. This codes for CASSINPTGYEQYF. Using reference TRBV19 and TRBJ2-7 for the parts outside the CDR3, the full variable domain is DGGITQSPKYLFRKEGQNVTLSCEQNLNHDAMYWYRQDPGQGLRLIYYSQIVNDFQKGDIAEGYSVSREKKESFPLTVTSAQKNPTAFYLCASSINPTGYEQYFGPGTRLTVT.

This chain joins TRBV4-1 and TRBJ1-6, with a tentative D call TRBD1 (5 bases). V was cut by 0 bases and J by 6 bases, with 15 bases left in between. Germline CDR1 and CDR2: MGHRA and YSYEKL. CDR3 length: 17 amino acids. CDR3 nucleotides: TGCGCCAGCAGCCAAGAAATTCCGGGACGACTTAATTCACCCCTCCACTTT. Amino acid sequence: CASSQEIPGRLNSPLHF.

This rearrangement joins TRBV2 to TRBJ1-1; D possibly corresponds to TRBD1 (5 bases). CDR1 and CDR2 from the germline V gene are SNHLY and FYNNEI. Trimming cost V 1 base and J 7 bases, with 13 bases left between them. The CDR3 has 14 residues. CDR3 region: CASSEVGTSLEAFF. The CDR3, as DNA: TGTGCCAGCAGTGAAGTGGGGACTTCACTTGAAGCTTTCTTT.